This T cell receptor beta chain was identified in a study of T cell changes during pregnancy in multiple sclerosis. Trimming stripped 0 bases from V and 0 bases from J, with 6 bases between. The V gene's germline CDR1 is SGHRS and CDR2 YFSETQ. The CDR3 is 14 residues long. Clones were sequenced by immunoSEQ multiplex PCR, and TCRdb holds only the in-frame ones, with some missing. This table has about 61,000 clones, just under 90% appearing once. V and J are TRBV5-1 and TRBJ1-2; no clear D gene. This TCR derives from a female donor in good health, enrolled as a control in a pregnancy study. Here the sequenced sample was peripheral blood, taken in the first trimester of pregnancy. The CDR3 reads CASSLDGANYGYTF. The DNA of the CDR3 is TGCGCCAGCAGCTTGGACGGGGCTAACTATGGCTACACCTTC.